This TCR beta chain was observed in a study of T-cell memory formation after mild COVID-19. This clonotype was recorded a few times. TCRdb passed the 5' RACE reads through MiXCR, listing each CDR3 protein once. The sample comprises roughly 200,000 distinct CDR3 sequences, 16% of which are singletons, and about 2.1% rests with the top ten. The CDR3 covers 15 residues. With 1 base clipped from V and 8 bases from J, the junction kept 5 bases outside the gene matches. CDR1 and CDR2 (germline): SGHRS, YFSETQ. This chain connects TRBV5-1 to TRBJ1-6; 8 positions match TRBD1. What was sequenced was PBMCs or a T cell subset sorted from them (not recorded which). This clonotype was sampled from an adult woman who had mild COVID-19 (a few samples of this study predate the infection). Cell type and time point are not known. The CDR3 here is CASSLSGQGYSPLHF. The CDR3 DNA sequence: TGCGCCAGCAGCTTGTCAGGACAGGGCTATTCACCCCTCCACTTT.